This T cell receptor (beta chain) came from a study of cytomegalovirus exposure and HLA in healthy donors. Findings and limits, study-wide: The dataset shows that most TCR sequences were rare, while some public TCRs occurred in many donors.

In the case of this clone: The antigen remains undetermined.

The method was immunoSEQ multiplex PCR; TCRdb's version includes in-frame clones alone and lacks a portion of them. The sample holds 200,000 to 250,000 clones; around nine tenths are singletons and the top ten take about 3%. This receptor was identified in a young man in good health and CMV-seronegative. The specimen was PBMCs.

CDR3 sequence: CASSVAPTTLKGYEQYF. The CDR3 DNA follows: TGTGCCAGCAGCGTAGCGCCGACTACCCTTAAGGGCTACGAGCAGTACTTC. V gene TRBV9 combines with J gene TRBJ2-7, with D possibly TRBD2 on 5 matching bases. V shed 0 bases and J shed 3 bases, with 19 bases lying between them. Looked up from germline, CDR1 is SGDLS and CDR2 is YYNGEE. The CDR3 has 17 amino acids.